One sample yielded the 3 T cell receptor beta chains listed below, sequenced in a study of blood T cell repertoires in COVID-19. Clones were read by immunoSEQ multiplex PCR, and TCRdb kept only the in-frame ones, dropping some. Found here are 130,000 or so clones, approximately 87% of them singletons; the top ten hold 2% to 2.5%. Sequenced material: peripheral blood. The receptors here all came from a man in his 70s with active COVID-19.

This chain connects TRBV5-1 to TRBJ2-7; 7 nucleotides align to TRBD1. This CDR3 has 16 amino acids. Germline V gene sequence: CDR1 SGHRS, CDR2 YFSETQ. Trimming took 0 bases from V and 0 from J; bases not matched to a gene: 6. CDR3 DNA: TGCGCCAGCAGCTTGGGGACAGGAGCACTCTCCTACGAGCAGTACTTC. Protein: CASSLGTGALSYEQYF.

The rearrangement joins TRBV5-1 to TRBJ2-3, with a weak D call TRBD1 (6 bases). V shed 3 bases and J shed 3 bases, with 17 bases lying between them. This CDR3 contains 16 residues. Germline V CDR1 and CDR2: SGHRS, YFSETQ. CDR3 DNA: TGCGCCAGCAGCTCAACAGGGTTGAGGAGTACAGATACGCAGTATTTT. Protein sequence: CASSSTGLRSTDTQYF.

This sequence joins TRBV19 and TRBJ1-2; possibly TRBD1 for D (5 bases). This CDR3 is built from 14 residues. V was trimmed by 2 bases and J by 1 base, leaving 8 bases between them. Germline assignment: CDR1 LNHDA and CDR2 SQIVND (reference sequence). The CDR3 reads CASSIRGFNYGYTF. Here the CDR3 DNA reads TGTGCCAGTAGTATACGGGGGTTTAACTATGGCTACACCTTC.